Here is one T cell receptor (beta chain) with its context. Without the conserved terminal phenylalanine or tryptophan, this CDR3 likely stems from a read error. V shed 4 bases, J shed 2 bases, and the junction held 11 bases outside the gene matches. Germline-derived CDR1 and CDR2 are SGHNT and YYREEE (reference sequence). CDR3 length equals 16 residues. The record originates from a study of T cells after posttransplantation cyclophosphamide. Generated by immunoSEQ multiplex PCR, the TCRdb table keeps only in-frame clones and is missing some. This sample shows some 40,000 clones and no singletons; more than 2% rests with the ten largest.

The source of this sequence is a man aged 45-65 years in good health, CMV-negative, and a related stem cell transplant donor. This chain joins TRBV5-4 and TRBJ2-7; 8 bases fit TRBD2. The sequencing input was PBMCs. The CDR3 here is CASSRSLAGFTYEQYL. The CDR3 nucleotides read TGTGCCAGCAGCAGAAGTCTAGCGGGTTTTACCTACGAGCAGTACCTC.